Listed here are 30 T cell receptor beta chains from one sample, sequenced in a study of OX40 agonist ivuxolimab in advanced cancers. The method was immunoSEQ multiplex PCR; TCRdb's version includes in-frame clones alone and lacks a portion of them. The sample gives about 94,000 clones, around nine tenths of which show up once; over 0.3% is in the top ten. The sample consisted of CD4+ or CD8+ T cells sorted from blood, taken in a trial of the OX40 agonist ivuxolimab. These receptors were taken from an adult with an advanced solid tumor such as melanoma, head and neck, liver or kidney cancer.

This clone has only a few counts. The chain recombines TRBV5-4 with TRBJ2-2; no definite D call. V lost 0 bases and J 1 base, leaving 7 bases between the germline ends. Germline CDR1 SGHNT, CDR2 YYREEE (reference sequence). This CDR3 spans 15 amino acids. The CDR3 spells CASSLVLGNTGELFF. CDR3 nucleotides: TGTGCCAGCAGCTTGGTGTTGGGGAACACCGGGGAGCTGTTTTTT.

The chain uses TRBV11-3 and TRBJ2-2, with 13 bases identical to TRBD2. V dropped 4 bases and J dropped 3; count of bases not matched to a gene: 14. The CDR3 totals 20 residues. Looked up from germline, CDR1 is SGHNT and CDR2 is YENEEA. This CDR3 reads CASSSWTSGGHLGDTGELFF. DNA for the CDR3: TGTGCCAGCAGCTCATGGACTAGCGGGGGCCACCTGGGGGACACCGGGGAGCTGTTTTTT.

This clone came up once. V is TRBV5-1 and J is TRBJ2-3; D is possibly TRBD2 (5 bases). V shed 0 bases and J shed 6 bases, with 14 bases lying between them. This CDR3 has 15 residues. Per the germline V gene, CDR1 is SGHRS and CDR2 is YFSETQ. CDR3 DNA sequence: TGCGCCAGCAGCTTGGTTGAACCGACTAAGGATACGCAGTATTTT. This codes for CASSLVEPTKDTQYF.

The chain joins TRBV11-2 to TRBJ2-3, with a tentative D call TRBD1 (5 bases). Germline loops: CDR1 SGHAT, CDR2 FQNNGV. Trimming left V 5 bases short and J 2 bases short, with 11 bases between. The CDR3 totals 14 residues. The CDR3 is CASSPAGLTDTQYF. The DNA for the CDR3 is TGTGCCAGCAGCCCGGCAGGGCTCACAGATACGCAGTATTTT.

V is TRBV28 and J is TRBJ1-5; 7 bases align to TRBD1. Germline V CDR1 and CDR2: MDHEN, SYDVKM. Trimming removed 5 bases from V and 6 bases from J; junction bases left unmatched: 16. The CDR3 totals 17 residues. CDR3 DNA sequence: TGTGCCAGCAGTCCACAATTCGGAGGGGGCGGCGGTCAGCCCCAGCATTTT. Residues: CASSPQFGGGGGQPQHF.

V and J are TRBV4-3 and TRBJ1-3, with D hard to call. Trimming stripped 0 bases from V and 2 bases from J, with 8 bases between. CDR3 length: 15 residues. The germline gives CDR1 LGHNA, CDR2 YSLEER. CDR3 residues: CASSQDLAPGNTIYF. CDR3 in DNA: TGCGCCAGCAGCCAAGATCTGGCTCCTGGAAACACCATATATTTT.

The chain has TRBV7-3 and TRBJ2-3; 9 bases line up with TRBD2. Trimming removed 1 base from V and 2 bases from J; junction bases left unmatched: 7. The CDR3 length is 17 residues. In germline, CDR1 is SGHTA, CDR2 FQGTGA. As DNA, the CDR3 is TGTGCCAGCAGCTTAAGCGGGCGGGGGGGCAACACAGATACGCAGTATTTT. This codes for CASSLSGRGGNTDTQYF.

The chain has TRBV5-1 and TRBJ2-7; D ambiguous. This CDR3 has 15 amino acids. V dropped 0 bases and J dropped 0 bases, with 10 bases sitting between them. From germline, CDR1 is SGHRS and CDR2 YFSETQ. CDR3 residues: CASSLDSTDSYEQYF. The CDR3 DNA follows: TGCGCCAGCAGCTTGGATTCGACGGACTCCTACGAGCAGTACTTC.

To note about this clone: The conserved closing phenylalanine or tryptophan is absent in this CDR3, likely reflecting a read error. The chain recombines TRBV2 with TRBJ1-6; D is unclear. This CDR3 comprises 13 residues. Per germline, CDR1 SNHLY and CDR2 FYNNEI. V was cut by 7 bases and J by 4 bases, with 8 bases left in between. In nucleotides, the CDR3 is TGTGCCAGCATCTTCAGTTATAATTCACCCCTCCACTCT. It codes for CASIFSYNSPLHS.

This chain uses TRBV7-3 with TRBJ2-7, with 7 bases fitting TRBD2. The CDR3 has 14 amino acids. Germline assignment: CDR1 SGHTA and CDR2 FQGTGA. V gave up 1 base and J gave up 3 bases; unmatched junction bases: 3. This CDR3 is CASSLRGEGYEQYF. CDR3 bases: TGTGCCAGCAGCTTAAGAGGGGAGGGCTACGAGCAGTACTTC. Based on the CDR3 plus reference TRBV7-3 and TRBJ2-7, the full variable domain is GAGVSQTPSNKVTEKGKYVELRCDPISGHTALYWYRQSLGQGPEFLIYFQGTGAADDSGLPNDRFFAVRPEGSVSTLKIQRTERGDSAVYLCASSLRGEGYEQYFGPGTRLTVT.

This chain links TRBV27 with TRBJ2-7; 7 bases fit TRBD1. Germline lookup yields CDR1 MNHEY and CDR2 SMNVEV (reference sequence). The V gene end was trimmed by 7 bases and the J gene end by 4 bases; junction bases not matched to a gene: 7. CDR3 length: 13 residues. CDR3 sequence reads: CASNPTGPYEQYF. The CDR3 DNA sequence: TGTGCCAGCAACCCGACAGGGCCGTACGAGCAGTACTTC.

The chain employs TRBV4-3 and TRBJ1-2, with D possibly matching TRBD1 (5 bases). Deletions cut 1 base from V and 6 bases from J, with 12 bases between. This CDR3 comprises 14 residues. Germline assignment: CDR1 LGHNA and CDR2 YSLEER. CDR3 nucleotides: TGCGCCAGCAGCCAAGTCGGGACCCGGAATGGCTACACCTTC. It codes for CASSQVGTRNGYTF.

J is TRBJ1-6 and V is TRBV6-1; TRBD1 aligns across 7 bases. With V trimmed by 0 bases and J by 13 bases, 9 bases remained unmatched. CDR1 MNHNS and CDR2 SASEGT come from the germline V gene. The CDR3 has 15 amino acids. DNA of the CDR3: TGTGCCAGCAGTGAAGCTGGCCCCAGGGGGGAGCCCCTCCACTTT. Translated: CASSEAGPRGEPLHF.

The chain recombines TRBV19 with TRBJ1-2, with D maybe TRBD1 (5 bases). This CDR3 contains 15 residues. V dropped 7 bases and J dropped 2 bases, with 17 bases sitting between them. Germline CDR1 LNHDA, CDR2 SQIVND (reference sequence). CDR3 bases: TGTGCCAGTACCCAAGGTTGGGGCTCGAACTATGGCTACACCTTC. Translation: CASTQGWGSNYGYTF. Supplemented by reference TRBV19 and TRBJ1-2, the full variable domain reads DGGITQSPKYLFRKEGQNVTLSCEQNLNHDAMYWYRQDPGQGLRLIYYSQIVNDFQKGDIAEGYSVSREKKESFPLTVTSAQKNPTAFYLCASTQGWGSNYGYTFGSGTRLTVV.

CDR3 in DNA: TGTGCCAGCAGTCCCCCGGGGATGGGCCAAGAGACCCAGTACTTC. This codes for CASSPPGMGQETQYF. The chain combines TRBV28 with TRBJ2-5; the D gene is possibly TRBD2 (5 bases). In germline, CDR1 is MDHEN, CDR2 SYDVKM. V shed 5 bases and J shed 1 base, with 14 bases lying between them. There are 15 residues in the CDR3.

The gene calls are TRBV5-6 and TRBJ1-6; perhaps TRBD1 as D (5 bases). Trimming stripped 2 bases from V and 7 bases from J, with 13 bases between. This CDR3 region has 15 residues. CDR1 is SGHDT and CDR2 is YYEEEE in the germline V gene. The CDR3 loop reads CASSLLAGPNSPLHF. Written as DNA, the CDR3 is TGTGCCAGCAGCTTACTGGCAGGGCCGAATTCACCCCTCCACTTT.

The chain joins TRBV28 to TRBJ2-7, with 7 bases fitting TRBD2. The germline CDR1 and CDR2 sequences are MDHEN and SYDVKM. The CDR3 spans 13 residues. Trimming removed 3 bases from V and 5 bases from J; junction bases left unmatched: 4. The DNA for the CDR3 is TGTGCCAGCAGTTTGGGAGGGGCCCACGAGCAGTACTTC. Translating it yields CASSLGGAHEQYF.

The chain recombines TRBV5-1 with TRBJ2-5; D is possibly TRBD1 or TRBD2 (6 bases each). The CDR3 consists of 16 residues. Germline-derived CDR1 and CDR2 are SGHRS and YFSETQ. V was trimmed by 3 bases and J by 1 base, leaving 16 bases between them. CDR3 region: CASSSLGGSLQETQYF. CDR3 in DNA: TGCGCCAGCAGCTCACTAGGGGGGTCCCTCCAAGAGACCCAGTACTTC.

The V and J genes are TRBV27 and TRBJ2-7; D ambiguous. The CDR3 contains 13 residues. The V end lost 5 bases, the J end lost 2 bases, and 10 bases lay between the germline ends. The germline gives CDR1 MNHEY, CDR2 SMNVEV (reference sequence). The DNA for the CDR3 is TGTGCCAGCAGTCTCCCTGGGGCCTACGAGCAGTACTTC. Its protein is CASSLPGAYEQYF.

The chain recombines TRBV12-5 with TRBJ1-1; TRBD1 agrees at 9 bases. The V and J ends lost 6 bases and 1 base, in that order; junction bases with no gene match: 6. This CDR3 is 15 amino acids long. Germline CDR1 and CDR2: LGHNT and FRNRAP. The CDR3 loop is CASGQGTGRNTEAFF. As DNA, the CDR3 is TGTGCTAGTGGCCAAGGGACAGGGCGGAACACTGAAGCTTTCTTT.

The table lists this clone with a count of one. The genes are TRBV28 and TRBJ1-2, with 8 nucleotides matching TRBD1. The V gene end was trimmed by 10 bases and the J gene end by 4 bases; junction bases not matched to a gene: 17. CDR3 length: 16 amino acids. Germline CDR1 MDHEN, CDR2 SYDVKM. The CDR3 reads CATKESRTGRVYGYTF. The CDR3 region has the DNA TGTGCCACCAAGGAATCCCGGACAGGGCGCGTCTATGGCTACACCTTC.

This sequence joins TRBV10-1 and TRBJ2-1; D unclear. The germline CDR1 and CDR2 sequences are WNHNN and SYGVQD (reference sequence). V was cut by 8 bases and J by 6 bases, with 11 bases left in between. The CDR3 contains 12 residues. CDR3 nucleotide sequence: TGCGCCAGCGGAGAGTATGGCAATGAGCAGTTCTTC. This codes for CASGEYGNEQFF.

This clone was seen only once. The same CDR3 arises from other DNA sequences in this sample as well. This chain connects TRBV9 to TRBJ1-3; D call uncertain. This CDR3 has 13 amino acids. Trimming removed 0 bases at V and 4 bases at J, with 5 bases between. CDR1 is SGDLS and CDR2 is YYNGEE in the germline V gene. This CDR3 is CASSVATGNTIYF. CDR3 nucleotides: TGTGCCAGCAGCGTAGCAACAGGAAACACCATATATTTT.

V usage is TRBV19 and J usage is TRBJ1-3; TRBD1 matches at 7 bases. This CDR3 is built from 17 residues. Trimming removed 3 bases from V and 0 bases from J; junction bases left unmatched: 8. The germline V gene has CDR1 LNHDA and CDR2 SQIVND (reference sequence). DNA of the CDR3: TGTGCCAGTAGTATCCTACAGGGGCCCGGCTCTGGAAACACCATATATTTT. It yields the protein CASSILQGPGSGNTIYF.

The chain carries TRBV27 and TRBJ1-6; tentative D call: TRBD1 (6 bases). Trimming cost V 3 bases and J 0 bases, with 15 bases left between them. The CDR3 totals 18 residues. Germline-derived CDR1 and CDR2 are MNHEY and SMNVEV (reference sequence). CDR3: CASSFTGRASSYNSPLHF. In DNA form, the CDR3 reads TGTGCCAGCAGTTTCACAGGGAGAGCTAGCTCCTATAATTCACCCCTCCACTTT.

The rearrangement uses TRBV4-2 and TRBJ2-1; 7 positions agree with TRBD1. The CDR3 runs 17 residues. V trimming: 4 bases; J trimming: 6 bases; junction bases outside the gene matches: 15. CDR1 and CDR2 (germline): LGHNA, YNFKEQ. The CDR3 region is CASSPYTGDVALNEQFF. The CDR3 DNA is TGTGCCAGCAGCCCCTATACAGGGGACGTGGCCCTCAATGAGCAGTTCTTC.

V gene TRBV28 combines with J gene TRBJ1-6, with TRBD1 matching 10 bases. Germline V gives CDR1 MDHEN, CDR2 SYDVKM. V shed 6 bases and J 4 bases; nucleotides not matched to a gene: 9. The CDR3 is made up of 17 amino acids. CDR3 nucleotide sequence: TGTGCCAGCAGAGGGACAGGGGATCCCCCTTATAATTCACCCCTCCACTTT. Its translation: CASRGTGDPPYNSPLHF.

The DNA for the CDR3 is TGTGCCAGCAGTTTAAAGCAGGGTCGCGTCTATGGCTACACCTTC. Protein: CASSLKQGRVYGYTF. The chain uses TRBV27 and TRBJ1-2, with D possibly being TRBD1 (5 bases). Germline V CDR1 and CDR2: MNHEY, SMNVEV (reference sequence). Trimming removed 2 bases from V and 4 bases from J, with 14 bases in between. This CDR3 has 15 residues.

This clone has a single count. The V gene is TRBV5-1, the J gene TRBJ1-1; D gene uncertain. Trimming removed 2 bases from V and 1 base from J, with 9 bases in between. Germline CDR1 reads SGHRS; CDR2 reads YFSETQ. This CDR3 is 14 amino acids long. This CDR3 reads CASSFTESNTEAFF. CDR3 nucleotide sequence: TGCGCCAGCAGCTTTACAGAATCGAACACTGAAGCTTTCTTT.

The CDR3 protein is CASSLEGLYEQYF. Here the CDR3 DNA reads TGTGCCAGCAGCTTAGAGGGCCTTTACGAGCAGTACTTC. V and J are TRBV7-8 and TRBJ2-7; D uncertain. In germline, CDR1 is SGHVS, CDR2 FQNEAQ. This CDR3 has 13 amino acids. V lost 1 base and J lost 4, with 8 bases in between.